This T cell receptor (beta chain) was recovered during a study of blood T cell repertoires in COVID-19. There are 15 residues in the CDR3. Trimming removed 5 bases from V and 14 bases from J, with 22 bases in between. Germline loops: CDR1 SGHTA, CDR2 FQGTGA. Libraries were prepared by immunoSEQ multiplex PCR; TCRdb keeps only in-frame clonotypes and omits some of them. The data show roughly 160,000 clones, about 90% seen once. Cohort allocation depended upon clinical history that participants reported. Before being deemed recovered, Cohort 3 donors had two negative PCRs, clearance, or symptom resolution.

The chain recombines TRBV7-3 with TRBJ1-6, with D tentatively TRBD1 (6 bases). The TCR sequence derives from a woman aged 45 to 65 who had recovered from COVID-19. The sample consisted of PBMCs or T cells enriched from blood (not recorded which). DNA of the CDR3: TGTGCCAGCAGCCAAGGGGGACCTTGGGTTTCGGCCCTCCACTTT. This translates into CASSQGGPWVSALHF.